This T cell receptor beta chain stems from a study of T cell responses to AZD1222 COVID-19 vaccine. Notes on the study in general: Repertoires were obtained only post-peak T cell response. Spike-specific TCR breadth rose after two AZD1222 doses, and depth rose as well. At study baseline, merely five or six AZD1222 recipients were seropositive.

The junction had 8 bases not matched to a gene; V was cut back by 10 bases and J by 1 base. Germline lookup yields CDR1 ENHRY and CDR2 SYGVKD. This CDR3 spans 15 amino acids. As for this clone: What it recognizes is unknown.

Clones were sequenced by immunoSEQ multiplex PCR, and TCRdb holds only the in-frame ones, with some missing. Of 250,000 to 300,000 clones in the sample, approximately 94% were seen once. The V call is TRBV10-3, the J call TRBJ2-3; 10 bases line up with TRBD2. This material consisted of peripheral blood, taken 28 days after the second AZD1222 dose. The TCR originated in an adult who received the AZD1222 COVID-19 vaccine. The CDR3 DNA is TGTGCCACCACTAGCGGGAACCCCCGCACAGATACGCAGTATTTT. Translation gives CATTSGNPRTDTQYF.